This T cell receptor beta chain was sequenced in a study of T-cell memory formation after mild COVID-19. This CDR3 is 16 amino acids long. Germline V gene lookup returns CDR1 SGHDT and CDR2 YYEEEE. The trim removed 0 bases at V and 1 base at J, leaving 6 bases unmatched. The study's findings and limits: SARS-CoV-2 specificity was not confirmed for second-wave clones peaking on day 37. Mainly CM and EM harbored the contracting CD4+ clones; mainly EMRA harbored the CD8+ ones. Later expanders leaned toward CD4+, whereas clones contracting from day 15 to 85 were balanced CD4/CD8.

It was 5'RACE with constant-segment primers that produced the TCR alpha and TCR beta cDNA libraries, which carried sample barcodes and UMIs. Using its own MiXCR run on the 5' RACE reads, TCRdb lists one record per CDR3 protein. This repertoire shows more than 250,000 distinct CDR3 sequences, 15% to 20% found once; its top ten account for about 23%. This clonotype was picked up a small number of times. The antigen remains undetermined. The rearrangement links TRBV5-6 to TRBJ2-5; 7 nucleotides align to TRBD2. The clonotype originates from a man aged 18 to 29 who had mild COVID-19 (a few samples of this study predate the infection). Cell type and time point are not known. Sequenced sample: PBMCs or a T cell subset sorted from them (not recorded which). The CDR3 sequence: CASSLERGLPQETQYF. CDR3 nucleotides: TGTGCCAGCAGCTTGGAACGGGGACTACCCCAAGAGACCCAGTACTTC. The whole variable domain, remainder taken from reference TRBV5-6 and TRBJ2-5, is DAGVTQSPTHLIKTRGQQVTLRCSPKSGHDTVSWYQQALGQGPQFIFQYYEEEERQRGNFPDRFSGHQFPNYSSELNVNALLLGDSALYLCASSLERGLPQETQYFGPGTRLLVL.